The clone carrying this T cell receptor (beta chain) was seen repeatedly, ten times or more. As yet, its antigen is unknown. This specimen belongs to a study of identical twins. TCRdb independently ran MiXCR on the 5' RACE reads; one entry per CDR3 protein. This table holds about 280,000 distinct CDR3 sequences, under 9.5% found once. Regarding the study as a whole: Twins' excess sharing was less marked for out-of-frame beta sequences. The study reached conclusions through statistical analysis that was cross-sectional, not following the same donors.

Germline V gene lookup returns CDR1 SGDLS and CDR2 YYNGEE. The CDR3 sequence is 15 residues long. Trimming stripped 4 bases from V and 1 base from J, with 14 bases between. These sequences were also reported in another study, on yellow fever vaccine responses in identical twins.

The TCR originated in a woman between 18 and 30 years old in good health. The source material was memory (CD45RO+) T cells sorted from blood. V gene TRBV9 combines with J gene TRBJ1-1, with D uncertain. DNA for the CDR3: TGTGCCAGCAGCCCCCTAGGTACTGGGAACACTGAAGCTTTCTTT. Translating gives CASSPLGTGNTEAFF.